The 10 T cell receptor beta chains reported below all come from one sample, sequenced in a study of cytomegalovirus exposure and HLA in healthy donors. This PCR relied on a set of 60 Vbeta primers and 13 Jbeta primers. Data came from immunoSEQ multiplex PCR; TCRdb stores just in-frame clones and leaves some out. This repertoire shows about 190,000 clones, over 65% found once; its top ten account for around 3%. Input material: PBMCs. These receptor sequences come from a woman in her forties or fifties in good health and CMV-seropositive.

CDR3 bases: TGCGCCAGCAGCTTGGCAGGGAGGACTGAAGCTTTCTTT. Its translation: CASSLAGRTEAFF. This chain links TRBV5-1 with TRBJ1-1; D is possibly TRBD1 (5 bases). The CDR3 spans 13 residues. V was cut by 0 bases and J by 5 bases, with 8 bases left in between. In germline, CDR1 is SGHRS, CDR2 YFSETQ.

The rearrangement links TRBV28 to TRBJ2-5, with TRBD2 matching 7 bases. V was pared by 2 bases and J by 4 bases, with 7 bases of the junction left unmatched. The CDR3 is made up of 15 amino acids. Germline V gene lookup returns CDR1 MDHEN and CDR2 SYDVKM. DNA for the CDR3: TGTGCCAGCAGTTTAGACTCCAGGGAGGGAGAGACCCAGTACTTC. This encodes CASSLDSREGETQYF.

The rearrangement uses TRBV7-2 and TRBJ2-3; a weak D match, TRBD2 (6 bases). Germline CDR1 reads SGHTA; CDR2 reads FQGNSA. V was shortened by 6 bases and J by 1 base, with 11 bases between the two germline ends. The CDR3 is 14 amino acids. The CDR3: CASRVGTRTDTQYF. For the CDR3, the DNA is TGTGCCAGCAGGGTCGGGACTCGCACAGATACGCAGTATTTT.

In its sample, this clone was seen a few times. This sequence joins TRBV6-5 and TRBJ1-2, with a weak D call TRBD1 (6 bases). V lost 0 bases, J lost 3 bases, and 11 bases lay in between. CDR3 length: 15 residues. Germline loops: CDR1 MNHEY, CDR2 SVGAGI. The CDR3 reads CASSYSTGGHYGYTF. The CDR3 bases are TGTGCCAGCAGTTACTCGACAGGTGGTCACTATGGCTACACCTTC.

The V and J genes are TRBV4-1 and TRBJ2-6; TRBD1 matches at 10 bases. The ends lost 1 base at V and 2 bases at J; junction bases unmatched: 5. Per germline, CDR1 MGHRA and CDR2 YSYEKL. CDR3 size: 18 residues. The CDR3 bases are TGCGCCAGCAGCCAAGTGGGACAGGGGCTTCCTGGGGCCAACGTCCTGACTTTC. The encoded protein is CASSQVGQGLPGANVLTF.

The rearrangement joins TRBV7-3 to TRBJ2-5; 8 bases are a match to TRBD1. CDR1 and CDR2 from the germline V gene are SGHTA and FQGTGA. CDR3 length equals 13 residues. V lost 5 bases and J lost 5; bases outside the gene matches: 4. The CDR3 coding sequence is TGTGCCAGCAGCCGGGACAGGTGGGAGACCCAGTACTTC. This sequence encodes CASSRDRWETQYF. The whole variable domain, filled in from reference TRBV7-3 and TRBJ2-5, reads GAGVSQTPSNKVTEKGKYVELRCDPISGHTALYWYRQSLGQGPEFLIYFQGTGAADDSGLPNDRFFAVRPEGSVSTLKIQRTERGDSAVYLCASSRDRWETQYFGPGTRLLVL.

The chain recombines TRBV7-9 with TRBJ1-1; TRBD1 aligns across 7 bases. With V trimmed by 7 bases and J by 2 bases, 13 bases remained unmatched. The V gene's germline CDR1 is SEHNR and CDR2 FQNEAQ (reference sequence). CDR3 length equals 16 residues. Here the CDR3 reads CASTGRPGQRNTEAFF. In nucleotides, the CDR3 is TGTGCCAGCACCGGTAGGCCGGGACAGAGAAACACTGAAGCTTTCTTT.

The chain uses TRBV10-2 and TRBJ1-5; unclear D gene. Germline V gene data show CDR1 as WSHSY and CDR2 as SAAADI. This CDR3 is 12 amino acids long. V gave up 2 bases and J gave up 4 bases, with 3 bases separating them. CDR3 nucleotide sequence: TGCGCCAGCAGTGAGCCGAATCAGCCCCAGCATTTT. It specifies CASSEPNQPQHF.

The rearrangement uses TRBV10-3 and TRBJ1-2, with D possibly TRBD1 on 6 matching bases. The CDR3 is 13 amino acids. Deletions cut 4 bases from V and 3 bases from J, with 9 bases between. Germline CDR1 and CDR2: ENHRY and SYGVKD. CDR3 sequence (DNA): TGTGCCATCAGTGGGACAGTTGACTATGGCTACACCTTC. Translation: CAISGTVDYGYTF.

The chain employs TRBV2 and TRBJ2-1, with 15 positions matching TRBD2. The germline V gene encodes CDR1 SNHLY and CDR2 FYNNEI. Trimming at V came to 4 bases and at J to 10 bases, leaving 5 bases not matched to a gene. This CDR3 is built from 15 residues. The CDR3 DNA reads as TGTGCCAGCAGTGGGACTAGCGGGGGGGTCGGGGAGCAGTTCTTC. This translates into CASSGTSGGVGEQFF. Looking up the rest from reference TRBV2 and TRBJ2-1 gives the full variable domain: EPEVTQTPSHQVTQMGQEVILRCVPISNHLYFYWYRQILGQKVEFLVSFYNNEISEKSEIFDDQFSVERPDGSNFTLKIRSTKLEDSAMYFCASSGTSGGVGEQFFGPGTRLTVL.